Listed below are T cell receptor beta chains from one sample, sequenced in a study of EBV T-cell therapy then PD-1 blockade in nasopharyngeal carcinoma. These receptors have no identified antigens. The repertoire was sequenced with immunoSEQ multiplex PCR; TCRdb's copy has only in-frame clones and lacks some. The table has 20,000 to 25,000 clones, around four fifths seen once; the top ten hold approximately 31%. The sequencing here drew on CD8+ T cells from blood, taken at roughly day 270 from a patient whose treatment included autologous EBV-specific T cells and nivolumab. These receptors were obtained from a man in his forties with nasopharyngeal carcinoma. CDR3s include the opening cysteine and the closing phenylalanine or tryptophan. A D gene is named only where the DNA matches it firmly. Only part of the rows carry a size: once, few, many, or a class if the clone is expanded.

NA NA TRBJ2-7 TRBV9 17 TGTGCCAGCAGCGGACCCTTTGAGAGGGAGAGGCCCTACGAGCAGTACTTC CASSGPFERERPYEQYF
TRBD1 once TRBJ2-2 TRBV7-2 17 TGTGCCAGCAGCTTGGGATCGGCAGGGGGCCCTACCGGGGAGCTGTTTTTT CASSLGSAGGPTGELFF
NA NA TRBJ1-2 TRBV5-1 12 TGCGCCAGCAGCGCAGGGGATTATGGCTACACCTTC CASSAGDYGYTF
NA NA TRBJ2-7 TRBV6-5 11 TGTGCCAGCGGTTGGGGGCACGAGCAGTACTTC CASGWGHEQYF
NA NA TRBJ1-2 TRBV4-2 16 TGTGCCAGCAGCCAAGATCGTTCCCAGGGAGGCCATGGCTACACCTTC CASSQDRSQGGHGYTF
NA NA TRBJ2-3 TRBV4-1 17 TGCGCCAGCAGCCAAGCGCCCGAACGGGACTCCACAGATACGCAGTATTTT CASSQAPERDSTDTQYF
NA NA TRBJ2-7 TRBV2 11 TGTGCCACCCACGCGGCCTACGAGCAGTACTTC CATHAAYEQYF
TRBD2 once TRBJ2-7 TRBV30 15 TGTGCCTGGAGTGGCGAGCGGGGGTTCTCCTACGAGCAGTACTTC CAWSGERGFSYEQYF
NA few TRBJ2-1 TRBV6-4 13 TGTGCCAGCAGTGACTCGGGCAGGGATGAGCAGTTCTTC CASSDSGRDEQFF
NA NA TRBJ1-5 TRBV15 14 TGTGCCACCAGCAGACCGCGATACAATCAGCCCCAGCATTTT CATSRPRYNQPQHF
NA NA TRBJ2-7 TRBV29-1 16 TGCAGCGTTGAAGATCCGGCAGGCCCCAATGGGAGGGAGCAGTACTTC CSVEDPAGPNGREQYF
TRBD2 NA TRBJ2-2 TRBV7-3 15 TGTGCCAGCAGCCCCACCGGACTAGTTCGCGGGGAGCTGTTTTTT CASSPTGLVRGELFF